The source of this T cell receptor beta chain is a study of blood T cell repertoires in COVID-19. Study overall: Samples representing acute and convalescent COVID-19 were sourced from the United States, Italy and Spain.

This clone was picked up a small number of times. The CDR3 consists of 15 residues. CDR1 is SEHNR, CDR2 FQNEAQ, per germline (reference sequence). V was shortened by 2 bases and J by 5 bases, with 13 bases between the two germline ends. Profiled with immunoSEQ multiplex PCR; TCRdb holds only in-frame clones, not every one. Among 150,000 to 200,000 clones listed, roughly four fifths were seen once. The chain is built from TRBV7-9 and TRBJ2-1, with D perhaps TRBD2 (6 bases). The TCR sequence derives from a woman in her 30s with acute or convalescent COVID-19. Sequenced input: peripheral blood. The CDR3 region has the DNA TGTGCCAGCAGCTTATTAGGACTACAAGACAATGAGCAGTTCTTC. This gives the protein CASSLLGLQDNEQFF.